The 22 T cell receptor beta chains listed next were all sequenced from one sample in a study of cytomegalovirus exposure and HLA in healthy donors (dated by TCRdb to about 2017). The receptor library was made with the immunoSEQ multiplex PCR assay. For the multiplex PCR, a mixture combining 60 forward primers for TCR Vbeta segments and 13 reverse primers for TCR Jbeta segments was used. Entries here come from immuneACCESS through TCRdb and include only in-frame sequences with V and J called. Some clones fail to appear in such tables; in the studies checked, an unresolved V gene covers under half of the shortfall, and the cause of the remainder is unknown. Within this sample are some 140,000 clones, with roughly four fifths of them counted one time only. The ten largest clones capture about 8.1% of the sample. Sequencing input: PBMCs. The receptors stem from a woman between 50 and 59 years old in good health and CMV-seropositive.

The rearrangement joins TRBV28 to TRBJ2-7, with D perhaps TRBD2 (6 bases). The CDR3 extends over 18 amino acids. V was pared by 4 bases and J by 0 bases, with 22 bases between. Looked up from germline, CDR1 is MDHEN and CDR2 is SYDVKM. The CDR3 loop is CASSSPPPGARISYEQYF. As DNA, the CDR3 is TGTGCCAGCAGTTCCCCCCCTCCGGGAGCAAGGATCTCCTACGAGCAGTACTTC. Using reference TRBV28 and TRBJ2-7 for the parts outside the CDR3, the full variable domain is DVKVTQSSRYLVKRTGEKVFLECVQDMDHENMFWYRQDPGLGLRLIYFSYDVKMKEKGDIPEGYSVSREKKERFSLILESASTNQTSMYLCASSSPPPGARISYEQYFGPGTRLTVT.

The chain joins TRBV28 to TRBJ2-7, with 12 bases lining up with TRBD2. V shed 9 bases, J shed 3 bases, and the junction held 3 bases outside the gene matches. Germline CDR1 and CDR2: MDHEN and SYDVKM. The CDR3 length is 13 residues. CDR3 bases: TGTGCCAGTGGACTAGCGGGGTTCTACGAGCAGTACTTC. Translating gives CASGLAGFYEQYF.

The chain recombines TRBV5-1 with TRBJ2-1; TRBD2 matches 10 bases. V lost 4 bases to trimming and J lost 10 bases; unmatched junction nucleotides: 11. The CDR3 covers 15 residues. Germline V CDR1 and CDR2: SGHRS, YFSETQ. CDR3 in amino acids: CASSGEGLAGEEQFF. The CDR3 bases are TGCGCCAGCAGCGGGGAGGGCCTAGCGGGAGAGGAGCAGTTCTTC.

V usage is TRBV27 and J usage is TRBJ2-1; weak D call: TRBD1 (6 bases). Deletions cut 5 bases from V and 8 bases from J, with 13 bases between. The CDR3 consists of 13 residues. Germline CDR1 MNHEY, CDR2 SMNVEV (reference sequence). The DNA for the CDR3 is TGTGCCAGCAGTCCGGACAGCTTGGATGAGCAGTTCTTC. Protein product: CASSPDSLDEQFF.

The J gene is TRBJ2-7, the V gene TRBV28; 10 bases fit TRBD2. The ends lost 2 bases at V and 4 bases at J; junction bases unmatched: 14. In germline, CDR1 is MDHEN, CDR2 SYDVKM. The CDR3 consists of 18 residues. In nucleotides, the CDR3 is TGTGCCAGCAGTTTAAGGGTTGGGGCGGGACTAGCGATTTACGAGCAGTACTTC. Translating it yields CASSLRVGAGLAIYEQYF.

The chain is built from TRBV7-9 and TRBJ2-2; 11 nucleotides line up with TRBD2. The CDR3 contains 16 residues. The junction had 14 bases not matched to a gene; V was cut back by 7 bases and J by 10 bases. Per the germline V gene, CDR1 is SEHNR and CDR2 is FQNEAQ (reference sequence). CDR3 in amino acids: CASILNETSGIQELFF. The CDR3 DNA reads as TGTGCCAGCATCTTGAATGAGACTAGCGGGATCCAGGAGCTGTTTTTT. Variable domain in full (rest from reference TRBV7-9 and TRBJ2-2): DTGVSQNPRHKITKRGQNVTFRCDPISEHNRLYWYRQTLGQGPEFLTYFQNEAQLEKSRLLSDRFSAERPKGSFSTLEIQRTEQGDSAMYLCASILNETSGIQELFFGEGSRLTVL.

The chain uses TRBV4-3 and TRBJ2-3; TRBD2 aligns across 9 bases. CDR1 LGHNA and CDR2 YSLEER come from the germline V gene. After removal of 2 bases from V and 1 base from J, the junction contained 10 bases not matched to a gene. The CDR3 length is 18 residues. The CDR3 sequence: CASSQYWRGGRGTDTQYF. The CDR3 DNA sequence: TGCGCCAGCAGCCAATACTGGCGGGGGGGCCGGGGCACAGATACGCAGTATTTT.

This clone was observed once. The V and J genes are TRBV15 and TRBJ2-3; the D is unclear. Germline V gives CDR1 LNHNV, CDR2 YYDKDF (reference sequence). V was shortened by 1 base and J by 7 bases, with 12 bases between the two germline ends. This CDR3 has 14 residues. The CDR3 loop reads CATSRGHLPNTQYF. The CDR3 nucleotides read TGTGCCACCAGCAGAGGCCACTTGCCAAATACGCAGTATTTT.

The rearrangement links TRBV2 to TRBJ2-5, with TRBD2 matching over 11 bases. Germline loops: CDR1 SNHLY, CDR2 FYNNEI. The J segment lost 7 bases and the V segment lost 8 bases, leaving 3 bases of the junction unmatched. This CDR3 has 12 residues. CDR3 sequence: CASQTSGGTQYF. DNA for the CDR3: TGTGCCAGCCAAACTAGCGGGGGGACCCAGTACTTC.

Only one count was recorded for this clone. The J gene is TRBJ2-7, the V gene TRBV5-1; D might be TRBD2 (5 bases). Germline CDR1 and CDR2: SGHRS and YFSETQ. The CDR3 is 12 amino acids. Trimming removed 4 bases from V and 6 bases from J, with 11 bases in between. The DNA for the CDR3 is TGCGCCAGCAGCCGTGGGGAGTCCGAGCAGTACTTC. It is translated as CASSRGESEQYF.

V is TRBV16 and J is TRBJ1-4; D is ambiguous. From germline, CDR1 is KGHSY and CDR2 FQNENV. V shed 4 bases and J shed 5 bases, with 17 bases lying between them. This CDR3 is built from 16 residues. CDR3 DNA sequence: TGTGCCAGCAGCCGTCAAGTGGGTCACTACAATGAAAAACTGTTTTTT. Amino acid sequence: CASSRQVGHYNEKLFF.

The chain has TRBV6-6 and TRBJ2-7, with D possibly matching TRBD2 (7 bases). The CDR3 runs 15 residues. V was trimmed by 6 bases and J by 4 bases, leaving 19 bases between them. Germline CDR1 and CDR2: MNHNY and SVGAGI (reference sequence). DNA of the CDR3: TGTGCCAGCAGCTCGACAGGTTCGGGACTATACGAGCAGTACTTC. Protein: CASSSTGSGLYEQYF.

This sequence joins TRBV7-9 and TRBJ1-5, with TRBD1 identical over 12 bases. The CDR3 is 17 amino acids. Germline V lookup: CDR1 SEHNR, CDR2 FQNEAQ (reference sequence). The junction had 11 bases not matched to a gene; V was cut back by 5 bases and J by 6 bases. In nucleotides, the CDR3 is TGTGCCAGCAGCCACTGGGGGACAGGGGGCCAAAGTCAGCCCCAGCATTTT. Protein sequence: CASSHWGTGGQSQPQHF.

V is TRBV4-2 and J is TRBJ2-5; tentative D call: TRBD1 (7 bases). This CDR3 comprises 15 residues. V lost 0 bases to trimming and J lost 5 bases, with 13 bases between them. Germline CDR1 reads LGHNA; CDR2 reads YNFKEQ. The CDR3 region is CASSQDWPGGETQYF. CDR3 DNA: TGTGCCAGCAGCCAAGATTGGCCAGGGGGGGAGACCCAGTACTTC.

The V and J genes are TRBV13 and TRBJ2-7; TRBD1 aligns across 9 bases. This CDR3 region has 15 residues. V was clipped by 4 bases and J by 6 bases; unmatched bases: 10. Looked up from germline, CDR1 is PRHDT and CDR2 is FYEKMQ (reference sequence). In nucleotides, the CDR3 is TGTGCCAGCAGCTCGAGACCGGGACAGGGCGTCGAGCAGTACTTC. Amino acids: CASSSRPGQGVEQYF.

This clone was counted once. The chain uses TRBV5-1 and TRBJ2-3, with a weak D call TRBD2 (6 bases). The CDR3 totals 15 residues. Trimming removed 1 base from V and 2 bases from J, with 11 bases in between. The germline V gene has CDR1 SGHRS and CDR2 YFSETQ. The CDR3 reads CASSLILAHTDTQYF. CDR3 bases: TGCGCCAGCAGCTTGATTCTAGCGCACACAGATACGCAGTATTTT.

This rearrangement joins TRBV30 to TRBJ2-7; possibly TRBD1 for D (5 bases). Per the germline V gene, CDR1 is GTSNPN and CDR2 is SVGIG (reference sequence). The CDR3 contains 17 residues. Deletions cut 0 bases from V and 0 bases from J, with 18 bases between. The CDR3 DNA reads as TGTGCCTGGAGTGTACGACGTTACAGGACATCCTCCTACGAGCAGTACTTC. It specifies CAWSVRRYRTSSYEQYF.

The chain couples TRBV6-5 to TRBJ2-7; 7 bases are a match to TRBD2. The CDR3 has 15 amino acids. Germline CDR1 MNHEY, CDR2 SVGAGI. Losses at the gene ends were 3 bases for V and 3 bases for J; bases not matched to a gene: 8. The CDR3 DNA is TGTGCCAGCAGTTATGCGGGACTACCCCTCTACGAGCAGTACTTC. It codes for CASSYAGLPLYEQYF.

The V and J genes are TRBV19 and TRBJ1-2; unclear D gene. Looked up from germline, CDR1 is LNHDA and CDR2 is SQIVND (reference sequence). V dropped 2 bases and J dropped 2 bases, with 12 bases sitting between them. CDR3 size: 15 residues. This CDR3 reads CASSINLRGNYGYTF. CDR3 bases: TGTGCCAGTAGTATAAATCTGCGCGGGAACTATGGCTACACCTTC.

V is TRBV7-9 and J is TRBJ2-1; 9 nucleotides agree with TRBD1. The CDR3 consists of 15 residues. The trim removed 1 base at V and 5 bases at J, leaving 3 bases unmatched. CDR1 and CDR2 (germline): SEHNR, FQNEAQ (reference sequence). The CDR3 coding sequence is TGTGCCAGCAGCTTAGGTGGGACAGGGAACAATGAGCAGTTCTTC. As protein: CASSLGGTGNNEQFF.

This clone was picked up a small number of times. The DNA for the CDR3 is TGTGCCAGCAGCGTTGGGCGACAGAGTCTCACAGATACGCAGTATTTT. Translating it yields CASSVGRQSLTDTQYF. The chain is built from TRBV9 and TRBJ2-3; TRBD1 is a possible D gene (5 bases). CDR1 and CDR2 from the germline V gene are SGDLS and YYNGEE. V dropped 2 bases and J dropped 2 bases, with 15 bases sitting between them. The CDR3 is 16 residues long. Full variable domain (remainder filled in from reference TRBV9 and TRBJ2-3): DSGVTQTPKHLITATGQRVTLRCSPRSGDLSVYWYQQSLDQGLQFLIQYYNGEERAKGNILERFSAQQFPDLHSELNLSSLELGDSALYFCASSVGRQSLTDTQYFGPGTRLTVL.

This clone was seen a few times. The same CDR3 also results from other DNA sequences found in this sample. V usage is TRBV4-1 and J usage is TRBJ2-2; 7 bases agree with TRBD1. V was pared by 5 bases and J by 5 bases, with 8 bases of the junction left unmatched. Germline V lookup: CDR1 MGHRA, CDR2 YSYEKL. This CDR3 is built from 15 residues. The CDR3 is CASSFNRGRTGELFF. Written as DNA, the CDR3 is TGCGCCAGCAGCTTTAACAGGGGTCGGACCGGGGAGCTGTTTTTT.